This is a list of T cell receptor beta chains from one sample in a study of beta chain features in type 1 diabetes. Profiled with immunoSEQ multiplex PCR; TCRdb holds only in-frame clones, not every one. The sample includes roughly 170,000 clones, about 12% of them seen just once. The sequenced sample consisted of central memory CD4+ T cells from blood. These receptors originate from a woman between 18 and 29 years old in good health. Each CDR3 is given with its conserved first and last residue. The D gene is left open where the match is weak. Size is stated for part of the rows, as once, few or many counts, or as a class when the clone is expanded.

TRBV27	.	.	TRBJ2-7	CASSLQHSGTTYEQYF	TGTGCCAGCAGTTTACAACATAGCGGAACTACCTACGAGCAGTACTTC
TRBV7-8	.	.	TRBJ2-4	CASGLRGRAYF	TGTGCCAGCGGGCTCAGGGGAAGGGCGTACTTC
TRBV4-2	few	TRBD2	TRBJ2-6	CASSQDPSGRASGANVLTF	TGTGCCAGCAGCCAAGATCCCAGCGGGAGGGCATCTGGGGCCAACGTCCTGACTTTC
TRBV7-2	.	.	TRBJ2-1	CASSFSGATYNEQFF	TGTGCCAGCAGCTTTAGCGGCGCCACCTACAATGAGCAGTTCTTC
TRBV28	.	TRBD2	TRBJ2-3	CASLGRVGTDTQYF	TGTGCCAGTCTCGGGAGGGTGGGCACAGATACGCAGTATTTT
TRBV7-2	few	.	TRBJ2-1	CASSLGFERPPYNEQFF	TGTGCCAGCAGCTTAGGATTTGAGCGCCCCCCCTACAATGAGCAGTTCTTC
TRBV27	few	TRBD2	TRBJ2-5	CASSLASGANQETQYF	TGTGCCAGCAGCCTAGCTAGCGGGGCTAACCAAGAGACCCAGTACTTC
TRBV7-2	few	.	TRBJ2-5	CASSLERLGTQYF	TGTGCCAGCAGCCTAGAACGCCTAGGGACCCAGTACTTC
TRBV1	.	.	TRBJ2-7	CTSSQDTPSGSYEQYF	TGCACCAGCAGCCAAGATACTCCTAGCGGGAGTTACGAGCAGTACTTC
TRBV7-9	.	.	TRBJ2-7	CASSLEGRVGFEQYF	TGTGCCAGCAGCTTAGAAGGGAGAGTCGGGTTCGAGCAGTACTTC
TRBV7-9	.	TRBD1	TRBJ1-1	CATSGGSGRTEAFF	TGTGCCACCTCAGGGGGCTCGGGGAGGACTGAAGCTTTCTTT
TRBV29-1	.	TRBD1	TRBJ2-7	CSVGGQGYGEQYF	TGCAGCGTGGGGGGACAGGGGTATGGGGAGCAGTACTTC
TRBV9	once	TRBD1	TRBJ1-3	CASSLADRTSSGNTIYF	TGTGCCAGCAGCCTCGCGGACAGGACAAGCTCTGGAAACACCATATATTTT
TRBV4-3	.	.	TRBJ1-2	CASSQVARSGGYTF	TGCGCCAGCAGCCAAGTCGCAAGATCCGGGGGCTACACCTTC
TRBV28	.	TRBD1	TRBJ2-1	CASRGDSYNEQFF	TGTGCCAGCAGGGGGGACAGCTACAATGAGCAGTTCTTC
TRBV12-5	.	.	TRBJ2-2	CASGQGHTNTGELFF	TGTGCTAGTGGCCAAGGACACACGAACACCGGGGAGCTGTTTTTT
TRBV10-3	few	.	TRBJ2-2	CAISERAGELFF	TGTGCCATCAGTGAACGGGCCGGGGAGCTGTTTTTT
TRBV30	once	TRBD1	TRBJ2-7	CAWNQLGQHSYEQYF	TGTGCCTGGAACCAATTGGGACAGCACTCCTACGAGCAGTACTTC